What follows are 16 T cell receptor beta chains derived from one specimen sequenced in a study of Graves' ophthalmopathy and Graves' hyperthyroidism. Beta-chain TCR CDR3 regions were amplified from RNA transcripts. HTBI-primed RT-PCR formed the first round, and a multiplex PCR formed the second. TCRdb processed the multiplex PCR reads anew with MiXCR; each CDR3 protein has one entry. The sample holds about 740,000 distinct CDR3 sequences, 40% seen once. The specimen sequenced was peripheral blood. The receptors here all came from an adult man with Graves' ophthalmopathy.

This clonotype was found a few times. The J gene is TRBJ2-2, the V gene TRBV7-2, with D hard to call. V lost 5 bases, J lost 7 bases, and 8 bases lay in between. The CDR3 is 12 residues long. The V gene's germline CDR1 is SGHTA and CDR2 FQGNSA. In DNA, the CDR3 is TGTGCCAGCAGCCCAGGCTTCGGGGAGCTGTTTTTT. Translated, it gives CASSPGFGELFF.

This clonotype was observed at least ten times. The chain is built from TRBV7-9 and TRBJ1-1; 8 nucleotides line up with TRBD1. The trim removed 3 bases at V and 3 bases at J, leaving 0 bases unmatched. Germline V gene lookup returns CDR1 SEHNR and CDR2 FQNEAQ (reference sequence). This CDR3 is 13 amino acids long. CDR3 region: CASSLDRDTEAFF. CDR3 in DNA: TGTGCCAGCAGCTTGGACAGGGACACTGAAGCTTTCTTT.

This clonotype was seen more than once but under ten times. One end of the junction varies from germline; a read error may be responsible. In DNA form, the CDR3 reads TGCGCCAGCAGCCAAGAGCCCAGGGGGCGGTTAGAGACCCAGTACTTC. It codes for CASSQEPRGRLETQYF. The V and J genes are TRBV25-1 and TRBJ2-5, with 8 positions matching TRBD1. The V gene's germline CDR1 is MGHDK and CDR2 SYGVNS. The CDR3 length is 16 residues.

CDR3 residues: CASSPGLATTGELFF. The CDR3 DNA follows: TGTGCCAGCAGCCCCGGACTAGCTACCACCGGGGAGCTGTTTTTT. The V call is TRBV5-4, the J call TRBJ2-2; TRBD2 agrees at 8 bases. CDR1 SGHNT and CDR2 YYREEE come from the germline V gene (reference sequence). Unmatched junction bases numbered 6, after V lost 4 bases and J lost 4 bases. This CDR3 is 15 amino acids long.

The V call is TRBV20-1, the J call TRBJ1-1; 9 bases are shared with TRBD1. The CDR3 consists of 12 residues. Germline V CDR1 and CDR2: DFQATT, SNEGSKA (reference sequence). CDR3 DNA sequence: TGCATTACAGGGGGCCAGAACACTGAAGCTTTCTTT. Translating gives CITGGQNTEAFF.

The V gene is TRBV5-5, the J gene TRBJ1-4, with D hard to call. In germline, CDR1 is SGHKS, CDR2 YYEKEE (reference sequence). The CDR3 is 15 amino acids. The V and J ends lost 0 bases and 0 bases respectively, with 6 bases between them. The CDR3 loop is CASSLADSTNEKLFF. The CDR3 nucleotides read TGTGCCAGCAGCTTGGCGGACTCAACTAATGAAAAACTGTTTTTT.

This chain joins TRBV29-1 and TRBJ2-2; maybe TRBD1 (7 bases). Germline V gene data show CDR1 as SQVTM and CDR2 as ANQGSEA. The CDR3 consists of 15 residues. V was shortened by 7 bases and J by 5 bases, with 20 bases between the two germline ends. Here the CDR3 DNA reads TGCAGCGCCGGAAGACAGGGAGGCGGGACCGGGGAGCTGTTTTTT. It encodes CSAGRQGGGTGELFF.

The chain uses TRBV7-9 and TRBJ2-7; D gene unclear. Germline loops: CDR1 SEHNR, CDR2 FQNEAQ (reference sequence). Trimming stripped 5 bases from V and 2 bases from J, with 13 bases between. CDR3 length: 14 residues. The CDR3 loop is CASSTGPPPYEQYF. In DNA, the CDR3 is TGTGCCAGCAGCACGGGCCCTCCCCCCTACGAGCAGTACTTC.

The gene calls are TRBV15 and TRBJ2-7, with D possibly TRBD1 on 6 matching bases. V was trimmed by 10 bases and J by 5 bases, leaving 18 bases between them. Germline-derived CDR1 and CDR2 are LNHNV and YYDKDF (reference sequence). CDR3 length equals 13 residues. The CDR3 sequence is CASSPPGVHEQYF. In DNA, the CDR3 is TGTGCCAGCTCACCACCAGGGGTCCACGAGCAGTACTTC.

This chain connects TRBV11-1 to TRBJ1-2; the match to TRBD1 covers 7 bases. The germline V gene has CDR1 SGHAT and CDR2 FQDESV (reference sequence). The CDR3 extends over 15 amino acids. With 5 bases clipped from V and 5 bases from J, the junction kept 11 bases outside the gene matches. The CDR3 DNA is TGTGCCAGCAGCGGGACAGTCGACCGCGCTTATGGCTACACCTTC. This codes for CASSGTVDRAYGYTF.

The V call is TRBV14, the J call TRBJ2-7, with 9 bases matching TRBD1. With V trimmed by 2 bases and J by 6 bases, 5 bases remained unmatched. The CDR3 is made up of 14 amino acids. The germline V gene encodes CDR1 SGHDN and CDR2 FVKESK. The CDR3 is CASSQHRGLGEQYF. The CDR3 DNA is TGTGCCAGCAGCCAACACAGGGGGCTCGGCGAGCAGTACTTC.

This rearrangement joins TRBV2 to TRBJ2-7; 14 bases fit TRBD2. The CDR3 runs to 18 residues. V lost 6 bases and J lost 1; bases outside the gene matches: 11. CDR1 is SNHLY, CDR2 FYNNEI, per germline. The CDR3 loop is CASRSVLGLAGGSYEQYF. CDR3 DNA: TGTGCCAGCAGATCGGTCTTAGGACTAGCGGGGGGTTCCTACGAGCAGTACTTC.

This clonotype was seen ten or more times. V is TRBV20-1 and J is TRBJ1-2, with a tentative D call TRBD1 (5 bases). The germline gives CDR1 DFQATT, CDR2 SNEGSKA (reference sequence). Deletions cut 0 bases from V and 6 bases from J, with 11 bases between. This CDR3 has 13 amino acids. CDR3 in amino acids: CSAREWQGDGYTF. CDR3 nucleotides: TGCAGTGCTAGAGAATGGCAGGGAGATGGCTACACCTTC.

This clonotype appeared a few times. The gene calls are TRBV11-2 and TRBJ1-6, with D unresolved. Germline V gene lookup returns CDR1 SGHAT and CDR2 FQNNGV. V was pared by 5 bases and J by 7 bases, with 12 bases between. The CDR3 is made up of 14 amino acids. CDR3 amino acids: CASSVRTVNSPLHF. The CDR3 DNA reads as TGTGCCAGCAGCGTTCGGACTGTCAATTCACCCCTCCACTTT.

This clonotype has more than one count but fewer than ten. The chain is built from TRBV7-9 and TRBJ1-6, with 10 bases lining up with TRBD1. CDR1 and CDR2 from the germline V gene are SEHNR and FQNEAQ (reference sequence). The CDR3 is 15 residues long. Germline trimming cut 4 bases from V and 8 bases from J; bases unmatched to any gene: 5. The CDR3 region has the DNA TGTGCCAGCAGCTACACCGGGACAGGGGATTCACCCCTCCACTTT. Protein product: CASSYTGTGDSPLHF.

The chain joins TRBV7-2 to TRBJ2-7; 7 bases align to TRBD2. Germline V lookup: CDR1 SGHTA, CDR2 FQGNSA. The J segment lost 6 bases and the V segment lost 6 bases, leaving 11 bases of the junction unmatched. The CDR3 is 14 amino acids. Written as DNA, the CDR3 is TGTGCCAGCAGTTTGTTTGGCAGGGAGGGCGAGCAGTACTTC. It is translated as CASSLFGREGEQYF.